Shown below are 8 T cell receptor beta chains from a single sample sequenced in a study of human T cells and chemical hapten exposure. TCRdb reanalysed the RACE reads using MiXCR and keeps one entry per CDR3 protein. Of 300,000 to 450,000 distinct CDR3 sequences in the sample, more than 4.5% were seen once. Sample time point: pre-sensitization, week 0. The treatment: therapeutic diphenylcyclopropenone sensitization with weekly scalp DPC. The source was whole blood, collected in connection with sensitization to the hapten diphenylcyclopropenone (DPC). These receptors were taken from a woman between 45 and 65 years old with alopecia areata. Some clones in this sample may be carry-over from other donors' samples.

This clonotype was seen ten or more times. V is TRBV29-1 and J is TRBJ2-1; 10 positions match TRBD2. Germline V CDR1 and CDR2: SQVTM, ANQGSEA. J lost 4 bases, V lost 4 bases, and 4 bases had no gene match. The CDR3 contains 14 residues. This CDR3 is CSVGGTSEYNEQFF. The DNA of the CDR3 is TGCAGCGTTGGAGGGACTAGCGAGTACAATGAGCAGTTCTTC.

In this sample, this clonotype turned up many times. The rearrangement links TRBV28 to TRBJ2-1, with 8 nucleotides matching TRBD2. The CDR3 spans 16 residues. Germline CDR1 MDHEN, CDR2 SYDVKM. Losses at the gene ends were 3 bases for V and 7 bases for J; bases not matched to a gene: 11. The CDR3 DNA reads TGTGCCAGCAGTTTCGGGTCAGCGGGAGTTTGGAATGAGCAGTTCTTC. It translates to CASSFGSAGVWNEQFF.

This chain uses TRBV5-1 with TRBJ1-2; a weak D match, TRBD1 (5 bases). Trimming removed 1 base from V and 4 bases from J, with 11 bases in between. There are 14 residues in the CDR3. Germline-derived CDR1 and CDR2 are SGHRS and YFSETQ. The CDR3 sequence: CASSLNRIGYGYTF. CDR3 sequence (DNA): TGCGCCAGCAGCTTGAACAGGATAGGCTATGGCTACACCTTC. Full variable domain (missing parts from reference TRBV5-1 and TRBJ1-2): KAGVTQTPRYLIKTRGQQVTLSCSPISGHRSVSWYQQTPGQGLQFLFEYFSETQRNKGNFPGRFSGRQFSNSRSEMNVSTLELGDSALYLCASSLNRIGYGYTFGSGTRLTVV.

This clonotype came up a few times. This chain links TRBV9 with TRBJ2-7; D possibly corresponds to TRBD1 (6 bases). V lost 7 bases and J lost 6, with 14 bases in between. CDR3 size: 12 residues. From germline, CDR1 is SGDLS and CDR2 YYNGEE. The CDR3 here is CASSGVGFEQYF. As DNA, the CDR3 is TGTGCCAGCTCAGGGGTTGGGTTCGAGCAGTACTTC.

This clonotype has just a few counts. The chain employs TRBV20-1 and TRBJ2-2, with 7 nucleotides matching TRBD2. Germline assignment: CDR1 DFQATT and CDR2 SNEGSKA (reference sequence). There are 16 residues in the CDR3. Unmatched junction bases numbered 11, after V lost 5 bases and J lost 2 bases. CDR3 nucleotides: TGCAGTGCTCTCCCGACTAGCAGGGCAAACACCGGGGAGCTGTTTTTT. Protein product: CSALPTSRANTGELFF.

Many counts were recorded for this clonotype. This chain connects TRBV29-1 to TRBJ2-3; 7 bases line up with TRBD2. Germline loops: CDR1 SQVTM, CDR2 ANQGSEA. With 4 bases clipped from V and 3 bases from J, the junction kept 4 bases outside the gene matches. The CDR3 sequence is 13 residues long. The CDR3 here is CSVGGGWTDTQYF. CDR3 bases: TGCAGCGTTGGCGGGGGATGGACAGATACGCAGTATTTT.

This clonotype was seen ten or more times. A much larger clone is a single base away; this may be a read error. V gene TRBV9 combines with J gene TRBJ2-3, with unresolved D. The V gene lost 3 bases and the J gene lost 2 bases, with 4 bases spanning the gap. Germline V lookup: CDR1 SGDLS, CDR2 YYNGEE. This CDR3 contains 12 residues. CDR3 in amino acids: CASSDYTDTQYF. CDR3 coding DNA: TGTGCCAGCAGCGACTACACAGATACGCAGTATTTT.

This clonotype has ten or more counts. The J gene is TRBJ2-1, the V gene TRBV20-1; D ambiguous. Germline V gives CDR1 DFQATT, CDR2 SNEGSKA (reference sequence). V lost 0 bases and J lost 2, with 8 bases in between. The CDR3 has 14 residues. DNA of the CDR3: TGCAGTGCTAGAGATAGACAAGCCTACAATGAGCAGTTCTTC. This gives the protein CSARDRQAYNEQFF.